What follows are 20 T cell receptor beta chains derived from one specimen sequenced in a study of T cells after posttransplantation cyclophosphamide. TCRdb keeps only in-frame clones here, not all; method: immunoSEQ multiplex PCR. The sample includes about 21,000 clones, 75% to 90% of them seen just once. Methotrexate plus calcineurin inhibitor accompanied controls' myeloablative marrow transplants; sampling was 1 year later. The sample was PBMCs, taken less than 400 days after allogeneic stem cell transplant with calcineurin inhibitor and methotrexate. The receptors shown here come from a female patient in her 30s who received an allogeneic stem cell transplant from an unrelated donor, was CMV-positive, and had acute and chronic GVHD. Some T cells may possibly be graft donor cells.

The V and J genes are TRBV6-9 and TRBJ2-7, with 14 bases fitting TRBD2. The CDR3 loop spans 16 amino acids. V lost 8 bases, J lost 6 bases, and 12 bases stayed unmatched. Germline V gene lookup returns CDR1 MNHGY and CDR2 SVAAGI. In DNA, the CDR3 is TGTGCCAGCGAGAGGGGACTAGCGGGAGAAGGGTGCGAGCAGTACTTC. This translates into CASERGLAGEGCEQYF.

CDR3 protein: CAISEVRVGTDTQYF. CDR3 sequence (DNA): TGTGCCATCAGTGAGGTCAGGGTCGGAACAGATACGCAGTATTTT. V gene TRBV10-3 combines with J gene TRBJ2-3, with D maybe TRBD1 (5 bases). The germline gives CDR1 ENHRY, CDR2 SYGVKD. Trimming stripped 2 bases from V and 3 bases from J, with 12 bases between. The CDR3 extends over 15 amino acids.

The genes are TRBV18 and TRBJ2-7; D may be TRBD1 (6 bases). This CDR3 contains 15 residues. V was clipped by 5 bases and J by 2 bases, with 16 bases between them. The V gene's germline CDR1 is KGHSH and CDR2 LQKENI. For the CDR3, the DNA is TGTGCCAGCTCATTAGTCGGGACAAATGCCTACGAGCAGTACGTC. As protein: CASSLVGTNAYEQYV.

This clone was counted once. This chain's CDR3 is CASSLQGYTEAFF. The CDR3 DNA is TGTGCCAGCAGCTTGCAGGGGTACACTGAAGCTTTCTTT. This sequence joins TRBV11-2 and TRBJ1-1; the D gene is possibly TRBD1 (6 bases). Germline CDR1 is SGHAT and CDR2 is FQNNGV. V was trimmed by 3 bases and J by 3 bases, leaving 8 bases between them. The CDR3 contains 13 residues.

As regards this clone: One end of the junction is discordant with germline, which a read error may explain. Other DNA sequences of this sample code for an identical CDR3. The V call is TRBV23-1, the J call TRBJ1-5; TRBD1 agrees at 7 bases. TRBV23-1 is an open reading frame, and its role is uncertain. CDR3 length: 17 residues. The CDR3 is CASSPTGSEYSNQPQHF. The CDR3 region has the DNA TGCGCCAGCAGTCCGACAGGGTCGGAATATAGCAATCAGCCCCAGCATTTC.

V gene TRBV5-6 combines with J gene TRBJ2-1; a weak D match, TRBD2 (5 bases). Trimming took off 0 bases at V and 0 bases at J, with 10 bases between the two ends. CDR3 length: 16 residues. In germline, CDR1 is SGHDT, CDR2 YYEEEE. The CDR3 region is CASSLAVTSSYNEQFF. The CDR3 nucleotides are TGTGCCAGCAGCTTGGCAGTAACTAGCTCCTACAATGAGCAGTTCTTC. Filled out from reference TRBV5-6 and TRBJ2-1, the complete variable domain reads DAGVTQSPTHLIKTRGQQVTLRCSPKSGHDTVSWYQQALGQGPQFIFQYYEEEERQRGNFPDRFSGHQFPNYSSELNVNALLLGDSALYLCASSLAVTSSYNEQFFGPGTRLTVL.

The chain carries TRBV30 and TRBJ1-2; unclear D gene. CDR1 and CDR2 from the germline V gene are GTSNPN and SVGIG (reference sequence). The CDR3 has 14 amino acids. V was cut by 0 bases and J by 2 bases, with 10 bases left in between. This CDR3 reads CAWSVQRTNYGYTF. The DNA for the CDR3 is TGTGCCTGGAGTGTACAGAGAACCAACTATGGCTACACCTTC. The complete variable domain, with remaining parts taken from reference TRBV30 and TRBJ1-2, reads SQTIHQWPATLVQPVGSPLSLECTVEGTSNPNLYWYRQAAGRGLQLLFYSVGIGQISSEVPQNLSASRPQDRQFILSSKKLLLSDSGFYLCAWSVQRTNYGYTFGSGTRLTVV.

The chain couples TRBV9 to TRBJ2-1; 8 bases are shared with TRBD2. CDR1 and CDR2 from the germline V gene are SGDLS and YYNGEE. This CDR3 comprises 16 residues. The ends lost 0 bases at V and 7 bases at J; junction bases unmatched: 9. The CDR3 loop reads CASSVDAGGWVNEQFF. The CDR3 bases are TGTGCCAGCAGCGTAGACGCGGGAGGATGGGTGAATGAGCAGTTCTTC.

The chain links TRBV5-4 to TRBJ2-7; 7 bases fit TRBD1. Judging by the DNA end, TRBJ2-5 fits better; the J call may be wrong. CDR1 SGHNT and CDR2 YYREEE come from the germline V gene (reference sequence). This CDR3 is built from 13 residues. CDR3 DNA: TGTGCCAGCAGCCACAGGGGTGGCGAGACCCAGTACTTC. This translates into CASSHRGGETQYF.

This chain connects TRBV5-1 to TRBJ2-5, with D possibly being TRBD2 (5 bases). The CDR3 has 17 residues. V was cut by 0 bases and J by 0 bases, with 15 bases left in between. CDR1 is SGHRS, CDR2 YFSETQ, per germline. CDR3 sequence (DNA): TGCGCCAGCAGCTTGGGAGGGTCCGGACGGGACCAAGAGACCCAGTACTTC. Encoded protein: CASSLGGSGRDQETQYF. The full variable domain, rest sourced from reference TRBV5-1 and TRBJ2-5, is KAGVTQTPRYLIKTRGQQVTLSCSPISGHRSVSWYQQTPGQGLQFLFEYFSETQRNKGNFPGRFSGRQFSNSRSEMNVSTLELGDSALYLCASSLGGSGRDQETQYFGPGTRLLVL.

The gene calls are TRBV5-8 and TRBJ2-6; 10 bases fit TRBD1. CDR3 size: 18 residues. Unmatched junction bases numbered 8, after V lost 2 bases and J lost 3 bases. Germline CDR1 reads SGHTS; CDR2 reads YDEGEE. The CDR3 bases are TGTGCCAGCAGCTTTACGACAGGGGGCGTGAGTGGGGCCAACGTCCTGACTTTC. Protein: CASSFTTGGVSGANVLTF.

This chain links TRBV6-5 with TRBJ2-7; 7 positions match TRBD1. This CDR3 region has 15 residues. Germline V gene data show CDR1 as MNHEY and CDR2 as SVGAGI. Trimming took 5 bases from V and 4 from J; bases not matched to a gene: 11. The DNA for the CDR3 is TGTGCCAGCAGTCCTCGACAGGGCAGATTTTACGAGCAGTACTTC. Translation: CASSPRQGRFYEQYF.

The chain employs TRBV25-1 and TRBJ2-3; TRBD2 is a possible D gene (5 bases). Germline CDR1 is MGHDK and CDR2 is SYGVNS. The CDR3 spans 14 residues. The ends were cut back, 3 bases at V and 4 bases at J, with 11 bases in the middle. CDR3 sequence (DNA): TGTGCCAGCAGTGATGCTGCGCGGGCAGATACGCAGTATTTT. Translating gives CASSDAARADTQYF.

The J gene is TRBJ1-1, the V gene TRBV10-1; D remains unclear. CDR1 is WNHNN, CDR2 SYGVQD, per germline (reference sequence). The CDR3 sequence is 13 residues long. Trimming stripped 4 bases from V and 0 bases from J, with 6 bases between. The CDR3: CASSVTMNTEAFF. In DNA, the CDR3 is TGCGCCAGCAGTGTTACTATGAACACTGAAGCTTTCTTT.

This chain uses TRBV30 with TRBJ1-2; TRBD1 agrees at 8 bases. After removal of 3 bases from V and 8 bases from J, the junction contained 5 bases not matched to a gene. The CDR3 sequence is 12 residues long. Germline V lookup: CDR1 GTSNPN, CDR2 SVGIG (reference sequence). The CDR3 nucleotides are TGTGCCTGGAGCCCACAGGGGGTCGGCTACACCTTC. Translated, it gives CAWSPQGVGYTF.

The gene calls are TRBV30 and TRBJ2-3, with 10 bases fitting TRBD2. The V and J ends lost 6 bases and 6 bases, in that order; junction bases with no gene match: 9. The CDR3 is made up of 14 amino acids. Germline V gives CDR1 GTSNPN, CDR2 SVGIG (reference sequence). CDR3 nucleotides: TGTGCCTGTTCCCCTCGAGCGGGAGGGGATACGCAGTATTTT. Protein sequence: CACSPRAGGDTQYF.

The chain combines TRBV6-6 with TRBJ2-7, with a tentative D call TRBD1 (6 bases). The CDR3 has 14 amino acids. Trimming removed 0 bases at V and 0 bases at J, with 6 bases between. Germline assignment: CDR1 MNHNY and CDR2 SVGAGI (reference sequence). The CDR3 loop reads CASSYSDSSYEQYV. For the CDR3, the DNA is TGTGCCAGCAGTTACTCGGACAGCTCCTACGAGCAGTACGTC.

The rearrangement joins TRBV7-2 to TRBJ2-7, with 8 bases that match TRBD2. CDR1 is SGHTA and CDR2 is FQGNSA in the germline V gene. The trim removed 0 bases at V and 2 bases at J, leaving 6 bases unmatched. The CDR3 covers 16 residues. The CDR3 DNA is TGTGCCAGCAGCTTAGCAGCAACTAGCGGCACCTACGAGCAGTACTTC. Amino acids: CASSLAATSGTYEQYF.

J is TRBJ1-1 and V is TRBV5-1; 8 bases are a match to TRBD1. Germline-derived CDR1 and CDR2 are SGHRS and YFSETQ. V lost 3 bases and J lost 1; bases outside the gene matches: 5. This CDR3 contains 15 residues. The CDR3 sequence: CASSSLGTGNTEAFF. For the CDR3, the DNA is TGCGCCAGCAGCTCCCTCGGGACAGGGAACACTGAAGCTTTCTTT.

The count of this clone is one. The chain is built from TRBV4-3 and TRBJ1-3; 7 bases fit TRBD1. The germline V gene has CDR1 LGHNA and CDR2 YSLEER. J was trimmed by 3 bases and V by 0 bases; bases with no gene match: 5. The CDR3 is 16 residues long. The CDR3 sequence: CASSQEVWDSGNTIYF. The CDR3 DNA follows: TGCGCCAGCAGCCAAGAGGTATGGGACAGTGGAAACACCATATATTTT.